A selection of T cell receptor beta chains follows, all from one sample in a study of T cell repertoires in cytomegalovirus infection. Each CDR3 protein gets one entry after TCRdb re-called the reads with MiXCR. The data contain a few hundred thousand distinct CDR3 sequences, approximately 15% of them singletons. The material sequenced was PBMCs. The source is a human donor in good health (CMV status not recorded). Some clones in this sample may be carry-over from other donors' samples. Both conserved end residues are part of each CDR3. A D gene is named only where the DNA matches it firmly. Not every row has a clone size; where given, it reads once, few, many or a size class.

j_gene: TRBJ2-4; d_gene: NA; abundance: many; v_gene: TRBV10-3; CDR3aa: CAISENDLAKNIQYF; CDR3nt: TGTGCCATCAGTGAAAATGATCTAGCCAAAAACATTCAGTACTTC
j_gene: TRBJ2-3; d_gene: NA; abundance: many; v_gene: TRBV7-2; CDR3aa: CASSYRGGGTDTQYF; CDR3nt: TGTGCCAGCAGCTACAGGGGAGGTGGAACAGATACGCAGTATTTT
j_gene: TRBJ2-2; d_gene: TRBD1; abundance: few; v_gene: TRBV3-1; CDR3aa: CASSGTGGLNTGELFF; CDR3nt: TGTGCCAGCAGCGGGACAGGCGGTTTGAACACCGGGGAGCTGTTTTTT
j_gene: TRBJ1-4; d_gene: TRBD1; abundance: few; v_gene: TRBV6-4; CDR3aa: CASSKDRGEKLFF; CDR3nt: TGTGCCAGCAGTAAGGACAGGGGTGAAAAACTGTTTTTT
j_gene: TRBJ2-5; d_gene: TRBD1; abundance: NA; v_gene: TRBV11-3; CDR3aa: CASSRTGGLRGETQYF; CDR3nt: TGTGCCAGCAGCCGGACAGGGGGCCTTCGTGGAGAGACCCAGTACTTC
j_gene: TRBJ2-2; d_gene: TRBD2; abundance: NA; v_gene: TRBV12-3/TRBV12-4; CDR3aa: CASIVAGVTGELFF; CDR3nt: TGTGCCAGCATCGTCGCGGGAGTAACCGGGGAGCTGTTTTTT
j_gene: TRBJ2-1; d_gene: NA; abundance: many; v_gene: TRBV7-6; CDR3aa: CASSSQTLGMWYNEQFF; CDR3nt: TGTGCCAGCAGCTCACAGACCCTAGGGATGTGGTACAATGAGCAGTTCTTC
j_gene: TRBJ1-2; d_gene: NA; abundance: many; v_gene: TRBV7-2; CDR3aa: CASSLRTADYTF; CDR3nt: TGTGCCAGCAGCCTCCGGACAGCCGACTACACCTTC
j_gene: TRBJ1-2; d_gene: NA; abundance: NA; v_gene: TRBV2; CDR3aa: CASTRQVVGGYTF; CDR3nt: TGTGCCAGCACTCGACAGGTCGTGGGTGGCTACACCTTC
j_gene: TRBJ2-1; d_gene: NA; abundance: few; v_gene: TRBV28; CDR3aa: CASRPGGVSYNEQFF; CDR3nt: TGTGCCAGCAGACCTGGAGGGGTCTCCTACAATGAGCAGTTCTTC
j_gene: TRBJ2-1; d_gene: NA; abundance: many; v_gene: TRBV6-1; CDR3aa: CASSLGTGDSEQFF; CDR3nt: TGTGCCAGCAGTCTCGGGACCGGGGATTCTGAGCAGTTCTTC
j_gene: TRBJ2-5; d_gene: NA; abundance: NA; v_gene: TRBV5-4; CDR3aa: CASSLRKPLGETQYF; CDR3nt: TGTGCCAGCAGCTTGCGTAAACCCCTAGGGGAGACCCAGTACTTC
j_gene: TRBJ1-1; d_gene: TRBD1; abundance: many; v_gene: TRBV7-6; CDR3aa: CASSPNRGSEAFF; CDR3nt: TGTGCCAGCAGTCCGAACAGGGGCTCTGAAGCTTTCTTT
j_gene: TRBJ2-7; d_gene: TRBD1; abundance: many; v_gene: TRBV7-8; CDR3aa: CASSLIAGTGAYEQYF; CDR3nt: TGTGCCAGCAGCCTAATCGCCGGGACAGGGGCCTACGAGCAGTACTTC
j_gene: TRBJ2-7; d_gene: NA; abundance: NA; v_gene: TRBV20-1; CDR3aa: CSARKQTYEQYF; CDR3nt: TGCAGTGCTAGAAAACAGACCTACGAGCAGTACTTC
j_gene: TRBJ2-1; d_gene: TRBD2; abundance: many; v_gene: TRBV7-8; CDR3aa: CASSLVLAGRNEQFF; CDR3nt: TGTGCCAGCAGCTTAGTACTAGCGGGACGCAATGAGCAGTTCTTC
j_gene: TRBJ2-1; d_gene: TRBD2; abundance: NA; v_gene: TRBV29-1; CDR3aa: CSVDLAGVSYNEQFF; CDR3nt: TGCAGCGTTGATCTAGCGGGAGTGAGTTACAATGAGCAGTTCTTC
j_gene: TRBJ2-1; d_gene: NA; abundance: NA; v_gene: TRBV4-1; CDR3aa: CASSQDPPTTGLSYNEQFF; CDR3nt: TGCGCCAGCAGCCAAGATCCCCCGACTACAGGTCTGAGCTACAATGAGCAGTTCTTC
j_gene: TRBJ2-7; d_gene: NA; abundance: few; v_gene: TRBV20-1; CDR3aa: CSAKGFEQYF; CDR3nt: TGCAGTGCTAAGGGGTTCGAGCAGTACTTC
j_gene: TRBJ2-1; d_gene: NA; abundance: many; v_gene: TRBV7-3; CDR3aa: CASSLGRMNEQFF; CDR3nt: TGTGCCAGCAGTCTAGGTAGAATGAATGAGCAGTTCTTC